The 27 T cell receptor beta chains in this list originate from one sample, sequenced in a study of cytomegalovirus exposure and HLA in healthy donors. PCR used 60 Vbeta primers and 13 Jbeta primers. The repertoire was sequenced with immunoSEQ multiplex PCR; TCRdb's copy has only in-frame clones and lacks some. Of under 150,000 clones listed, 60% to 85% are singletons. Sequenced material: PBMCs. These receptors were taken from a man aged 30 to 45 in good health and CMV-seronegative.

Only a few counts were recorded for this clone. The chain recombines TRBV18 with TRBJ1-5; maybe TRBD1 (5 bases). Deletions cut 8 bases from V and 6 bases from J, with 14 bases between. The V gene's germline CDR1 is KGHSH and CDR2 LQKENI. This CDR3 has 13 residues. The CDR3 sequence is CASTDSLAQPQHF. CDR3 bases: TGTGCCAGCACCGACAGTCTGGCTCAGCCCCAGCATTTT.

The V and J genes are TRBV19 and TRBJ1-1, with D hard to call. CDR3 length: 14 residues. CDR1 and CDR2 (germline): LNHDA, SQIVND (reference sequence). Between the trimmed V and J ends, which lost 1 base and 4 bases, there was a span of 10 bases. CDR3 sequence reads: CASSIGGVSTEAFF. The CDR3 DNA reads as TGTGCCAGTAGTATAGGCGGGGTCAGCACTGAAGCTTTCTTT.

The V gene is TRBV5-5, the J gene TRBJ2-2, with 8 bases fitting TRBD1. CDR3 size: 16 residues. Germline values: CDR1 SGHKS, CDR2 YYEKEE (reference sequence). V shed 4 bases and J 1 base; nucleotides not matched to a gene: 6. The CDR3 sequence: CASSQQGGRNTGELFF. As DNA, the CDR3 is TGTGCCAGCAGCCAACAGGGGGGACGGAACACCGGGGAGCTGTTTTTT.

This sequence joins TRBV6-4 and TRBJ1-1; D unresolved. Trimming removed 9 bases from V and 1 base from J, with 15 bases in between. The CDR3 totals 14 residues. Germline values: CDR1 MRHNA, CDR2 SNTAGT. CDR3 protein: CASARTPENTEAFF. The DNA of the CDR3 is TGTGCCAGTGCTAGGACTCCAGAGAACACTGAAGCTTTCTTT.

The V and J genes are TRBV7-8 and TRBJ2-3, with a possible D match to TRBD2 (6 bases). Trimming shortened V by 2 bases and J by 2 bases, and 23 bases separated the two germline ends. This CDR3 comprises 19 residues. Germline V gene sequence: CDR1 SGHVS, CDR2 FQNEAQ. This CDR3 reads CASSLIIVVRGVNTDTQYF. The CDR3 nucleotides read TGTGCCAGCAGCTTAATTATTGTTGTTCGCGGGGTAAACACAGATACGCAGTATTTT.

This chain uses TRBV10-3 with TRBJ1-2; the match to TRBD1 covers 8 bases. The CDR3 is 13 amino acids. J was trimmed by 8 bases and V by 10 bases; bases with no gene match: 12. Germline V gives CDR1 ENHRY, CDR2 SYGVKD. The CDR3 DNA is TGTGCCACACAGGACAGGGTAGAACAAGGCTACACCTTC. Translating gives CATQDRVEQGYTF.

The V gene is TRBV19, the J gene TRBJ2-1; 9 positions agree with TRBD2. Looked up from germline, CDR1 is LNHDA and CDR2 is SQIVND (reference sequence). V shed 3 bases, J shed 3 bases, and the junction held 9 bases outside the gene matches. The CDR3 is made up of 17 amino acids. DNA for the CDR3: TGTGCCAGTAGTATGGATGAGCGGGAGGCCCGCTACAATGAGCAGTTCTTC. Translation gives CASSMDEREARYNEQFF.

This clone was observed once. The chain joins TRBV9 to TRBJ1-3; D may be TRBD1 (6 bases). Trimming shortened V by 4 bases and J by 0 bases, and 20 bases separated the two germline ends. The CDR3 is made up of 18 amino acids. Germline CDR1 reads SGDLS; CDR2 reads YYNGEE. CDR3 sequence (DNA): TGTGCCAGCAGCTCCCAGGTGGGGGGGCGGTTCTCTGGAAACACCATATATTTT. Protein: CASSSQVGGRFSGNTIYF.

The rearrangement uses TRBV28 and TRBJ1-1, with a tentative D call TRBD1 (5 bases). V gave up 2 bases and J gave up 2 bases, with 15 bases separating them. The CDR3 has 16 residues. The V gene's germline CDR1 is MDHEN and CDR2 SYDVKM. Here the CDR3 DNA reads TGTGCCAGCAGTTTAGTGGCAGGGCGACCCAACACTGAAGCTTTCTTT. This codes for CASSLVAGRPNTEAFF.

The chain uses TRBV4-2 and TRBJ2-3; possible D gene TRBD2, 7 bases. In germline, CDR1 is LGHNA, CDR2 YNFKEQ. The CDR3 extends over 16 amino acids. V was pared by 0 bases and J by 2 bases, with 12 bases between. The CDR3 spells CASSQEEGGNTDTQYF. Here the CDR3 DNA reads TGTGCCAGCAGCCAAGAGGAGGGGGGGAACACAGATACGCAGTATTTT.

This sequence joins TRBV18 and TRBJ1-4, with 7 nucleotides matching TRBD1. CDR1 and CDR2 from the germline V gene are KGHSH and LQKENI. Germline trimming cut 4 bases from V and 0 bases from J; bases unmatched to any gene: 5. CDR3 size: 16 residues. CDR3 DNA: TGTGCCAGCTCACATTGGGACAGAGCAACTAATGAAAAACTGTTTTTT. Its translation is CASSHWDRATNEKLFF.

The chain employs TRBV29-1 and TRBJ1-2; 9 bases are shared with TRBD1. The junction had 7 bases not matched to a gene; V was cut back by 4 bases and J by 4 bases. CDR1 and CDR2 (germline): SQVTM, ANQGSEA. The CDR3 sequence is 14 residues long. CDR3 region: CSVVGTGTGYGYTF. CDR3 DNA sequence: TGCAGCGTTGTAGGGACAGGGACGGGCTATGGCTACACCTTC.

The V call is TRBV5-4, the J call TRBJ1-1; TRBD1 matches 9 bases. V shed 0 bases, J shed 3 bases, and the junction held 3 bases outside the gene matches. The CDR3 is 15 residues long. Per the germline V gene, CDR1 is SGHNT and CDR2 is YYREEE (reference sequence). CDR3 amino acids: CASSLVTGGDTEAFF. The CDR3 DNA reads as TGTGCCAGCAGCTTGGTGACAGGGGGTGACACTGAAGCTTTCTTT.

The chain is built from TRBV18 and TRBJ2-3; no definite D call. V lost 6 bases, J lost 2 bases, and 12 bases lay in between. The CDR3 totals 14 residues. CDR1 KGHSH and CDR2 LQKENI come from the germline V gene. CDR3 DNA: TGTGCCAGCTCTCCTCTCCCCCTCACAGATACGCAGTATTTT. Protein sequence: CASSPLPLTDTQYF.

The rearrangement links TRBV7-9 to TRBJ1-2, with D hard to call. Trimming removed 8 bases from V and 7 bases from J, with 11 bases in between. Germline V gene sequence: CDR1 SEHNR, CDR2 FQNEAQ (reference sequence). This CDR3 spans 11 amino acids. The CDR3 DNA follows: TGTGCCAGCCCCCTGGGAGGTGGCTACACCTTC. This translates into CASPLGGGYTF.

This CDR3 is CATTPSAVVGYAEQFF. The CDR3 region has the DNA TGTGCCACCACCCCGTCCGCGGTCGTGGGTTATGCGGAACAGTTCTTC. The chain uses TRBV19 and TRBJ2-1; D uncertain. The germline CDR1 and CDR2 sequences are LNHDA and SQIVND (reference sequence). This CDR3 contains 16 residues. Trimming shortened V by 10 bases and J by 13 bases, and 32 bases separated the two germline ends.

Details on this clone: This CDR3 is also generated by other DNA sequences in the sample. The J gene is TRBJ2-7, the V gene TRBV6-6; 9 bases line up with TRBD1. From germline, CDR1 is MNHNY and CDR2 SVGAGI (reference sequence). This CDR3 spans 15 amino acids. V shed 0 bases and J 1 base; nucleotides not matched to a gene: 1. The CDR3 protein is CASSYSGTGSYEQYF. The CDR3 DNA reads TGTGCCAGCAGTTACTCCGGGACAGGGTCCTACGAGCAGTACTTC.

CDR3 DNA sequence: TGTGCCAGCAGCTTAGGGGACCTGACAGGGGGCTACAATGAGCAGTTCTTC. It yields the protein CASSLGDLTGGYNEQFF. V gene TRBV11-3 combines with J gene TRBJ2-1, with 9 bases matching TRBD1. This CDR3 contains 17 residues. Germline V gene sequence: CDR1 SGHNT, CDR2 YENEEA. With V trimmed by 1 base and J by 3 bases, 7 bases remained unmatched. Full variable domain (remainder filled in from reference TRBV11-3 and TRBJ2-1): EAGVVQSPRYKIIEKKQPVAFWCNPISGHNTLYWYLQNLGQGPELLIRYENEEAVDDSQLPKDRFSAERLKGVDSTLKIQPAELGDSAVYLCASSLGDLTGGYNEQFFGPGTRLTVL.

The CDR3 nucleotides read TGTGCCAGCAGCGCCGCCTTTACAGGGGGAGAGACCCAGTACTTC. Protein product: CASSAAFTGGETQYF. This chain uses TRBV9 with TRBJ2-5; 8 bases align to TRBD1. Germline lookup yields CDR1 SGDLS and CDR2 YYNGEE. Trimming removed 3 bases from V and 4 bases from J; junction bases left unmatched: 8. The CDR3 extends over 15 amino acids.

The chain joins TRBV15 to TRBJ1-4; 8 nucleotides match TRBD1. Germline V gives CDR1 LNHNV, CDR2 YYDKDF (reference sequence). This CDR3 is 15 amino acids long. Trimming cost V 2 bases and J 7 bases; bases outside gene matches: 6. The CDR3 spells CATSRNGQGVEKLFF. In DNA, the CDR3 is TGTGCCACCAGCAGAAATGGACAGGGAGTTGAAAAACTGTTTTTT.

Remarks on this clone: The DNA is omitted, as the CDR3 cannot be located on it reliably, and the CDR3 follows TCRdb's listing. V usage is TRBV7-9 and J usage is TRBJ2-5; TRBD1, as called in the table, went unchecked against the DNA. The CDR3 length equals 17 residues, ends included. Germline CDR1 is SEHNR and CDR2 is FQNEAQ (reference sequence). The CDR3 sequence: CASSLSSSGQGAQTQYF.

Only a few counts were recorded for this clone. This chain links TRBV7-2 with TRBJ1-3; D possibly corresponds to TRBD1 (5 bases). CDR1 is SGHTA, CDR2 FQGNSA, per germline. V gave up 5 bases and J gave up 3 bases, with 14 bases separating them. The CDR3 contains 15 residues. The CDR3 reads CASSALGAHGNTIYF. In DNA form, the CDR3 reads TGTGCCAGCAGCGCCCTAGGGGCGCATGGAAACACCATATATTTT.

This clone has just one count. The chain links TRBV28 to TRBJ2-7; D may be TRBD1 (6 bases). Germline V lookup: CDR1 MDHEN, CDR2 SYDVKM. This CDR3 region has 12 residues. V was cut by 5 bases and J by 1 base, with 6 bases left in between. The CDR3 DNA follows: TGTGCCAGCAGTCAGGGGTCCTACGAGCAGTACTTC. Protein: CASSQGSYEQYF.

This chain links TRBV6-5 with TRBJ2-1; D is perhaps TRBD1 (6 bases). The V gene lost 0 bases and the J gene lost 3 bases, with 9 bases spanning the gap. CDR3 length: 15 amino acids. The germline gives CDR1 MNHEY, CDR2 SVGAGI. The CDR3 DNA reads TGTGCCAGCAGTTACTCGGGGGCGCACTACAATGAGCAGTTCTTC. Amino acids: CASSYSGAHYNEQFF.

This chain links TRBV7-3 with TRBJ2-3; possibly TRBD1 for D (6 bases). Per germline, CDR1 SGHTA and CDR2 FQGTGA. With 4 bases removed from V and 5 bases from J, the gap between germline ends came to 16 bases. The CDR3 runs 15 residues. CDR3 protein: CASSSKQGDGDTQYF. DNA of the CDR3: TGTGCCAGCAGCTCCAAACAGGGAGATGGAGATACGCAGTATTTT.

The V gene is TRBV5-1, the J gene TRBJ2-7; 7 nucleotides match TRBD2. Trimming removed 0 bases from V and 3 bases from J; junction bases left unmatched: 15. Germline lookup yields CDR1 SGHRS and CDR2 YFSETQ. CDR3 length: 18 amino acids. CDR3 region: CASSLAWGVRSGDYEQYF. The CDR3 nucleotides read TGCGCCAGCAGCTTGGCCTGGGGCGTTAGGAGCGGGGACTACGAGCAGTACTTC. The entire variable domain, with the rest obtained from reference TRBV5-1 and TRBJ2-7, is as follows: KAGVTQTPRYLIKTRGQQVTLSCSPISGHRSVSWYQQTPGQGLQFLFEYFSETQRNKGNFPGRFSGRQFSNSRSEMNVSTLELGDSALYLCASSLAWGVRSGDYEQYFGPGTRLTVT.

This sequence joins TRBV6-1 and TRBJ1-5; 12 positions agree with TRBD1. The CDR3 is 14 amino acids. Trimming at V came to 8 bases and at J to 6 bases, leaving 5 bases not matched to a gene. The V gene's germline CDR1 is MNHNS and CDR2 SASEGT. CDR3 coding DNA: TGTGCCAGCGAGGGGACAGGGGGCCGTCAGCCCCAGCATTTT. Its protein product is CASEGTGGRQPQHF.